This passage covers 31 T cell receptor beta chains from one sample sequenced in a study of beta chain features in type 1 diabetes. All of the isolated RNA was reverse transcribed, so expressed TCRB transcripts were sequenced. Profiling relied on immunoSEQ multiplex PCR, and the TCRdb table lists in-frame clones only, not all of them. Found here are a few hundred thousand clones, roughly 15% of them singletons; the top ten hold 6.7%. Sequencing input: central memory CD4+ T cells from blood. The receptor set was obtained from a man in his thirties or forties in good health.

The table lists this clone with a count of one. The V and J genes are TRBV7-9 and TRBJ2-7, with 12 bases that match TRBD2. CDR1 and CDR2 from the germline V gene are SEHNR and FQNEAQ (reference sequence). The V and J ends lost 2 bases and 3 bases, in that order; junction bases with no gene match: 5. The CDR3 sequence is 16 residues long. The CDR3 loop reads CASSLLAGGGNYEQYV. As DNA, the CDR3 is TGTGCCAGCAGCTTACTAGCGGGAGGGGGAAACTACGAGCAGTACGTC.

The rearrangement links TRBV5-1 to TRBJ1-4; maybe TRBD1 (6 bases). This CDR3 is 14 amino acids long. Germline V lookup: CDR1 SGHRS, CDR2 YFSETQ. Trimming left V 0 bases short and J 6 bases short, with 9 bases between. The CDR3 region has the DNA TGCGCCAGCAGCTTGGGGGGGCCTGATGAAAAACTGTTTTTT. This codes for CASSLGGPDEKLFF.

This CDR3 reads CASSWSGGPWSIETQYF. CDR3 nucleotides: TGTGCCAGCAGCTGGTCAGGGGGGCCATGGTCAATAGAGACCCAGTACTTC. This sequence joins TRBV5-6 and TRBJ2-5, with D perhaps TRBD1 (7 bases). CDR3 length: 17 residues. Germline-derived CDR1 and CDR2 are SGHDT and YYEEEE. With 3 bases removed from V and 4 bases from J, the gap between germline ends came to 22 bases.

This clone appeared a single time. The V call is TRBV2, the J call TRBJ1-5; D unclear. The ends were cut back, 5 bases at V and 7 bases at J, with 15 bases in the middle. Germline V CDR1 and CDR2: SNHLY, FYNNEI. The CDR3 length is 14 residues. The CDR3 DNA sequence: TGTGCCAGCAGTCTACCCCGTTCTGGACAGCCCCAGCATTTT. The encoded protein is CASSLPRSGQPQHF. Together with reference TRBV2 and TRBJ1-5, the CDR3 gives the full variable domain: EPEVTQTPSHQVTQMGQEVILRCVPISNHLYFYWYRQILGQKVEFLVSFYNNEISEKSEIFDDQFSVERPDGSNFTLKIRSTKLEDSAMYFCASSLPRSGQPQHFGDGTRLSIL.

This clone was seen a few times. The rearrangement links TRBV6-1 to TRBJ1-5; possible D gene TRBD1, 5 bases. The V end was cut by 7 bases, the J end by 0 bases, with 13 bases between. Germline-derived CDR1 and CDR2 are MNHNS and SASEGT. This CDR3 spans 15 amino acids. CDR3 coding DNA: TGTGCCAGCATGCAGGGTGCCTATAGCAATCAGCCCCAGCATTTT. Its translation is CASMQGAYSNQPQHF.

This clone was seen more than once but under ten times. CDR3 nucleotides: TGTGCCAGCAGCTCCCTATATGGCTACACCTTC. Encoded protein: CASSSLYGYTF. This rearrangement joins TRBV6-6 to TRBJ1-2; D not certain. V lost 6 bases and J 5 bases, leaving 7 bases between the germline ends. CDR3 length equals 11 residues. From germline, CDR1 is MNHNY and CDR2 SVGAGI (reference sequence).

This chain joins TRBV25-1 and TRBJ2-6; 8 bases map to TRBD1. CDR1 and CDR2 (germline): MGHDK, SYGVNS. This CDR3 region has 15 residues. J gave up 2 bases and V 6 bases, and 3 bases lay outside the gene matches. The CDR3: CASRETGAGANVLTF. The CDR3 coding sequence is TGTGCCAGCAGAGAGACAGGGGCTGGGGCCAACGTCCTGACTTTC.

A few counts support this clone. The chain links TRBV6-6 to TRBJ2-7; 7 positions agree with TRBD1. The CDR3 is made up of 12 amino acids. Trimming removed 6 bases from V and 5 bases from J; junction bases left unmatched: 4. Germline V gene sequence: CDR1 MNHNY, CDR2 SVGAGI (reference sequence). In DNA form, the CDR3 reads TGTGCCAGCAGCTATGACAGGGACGAGCAGTACTTC. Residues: CASSYDRDEQYF.

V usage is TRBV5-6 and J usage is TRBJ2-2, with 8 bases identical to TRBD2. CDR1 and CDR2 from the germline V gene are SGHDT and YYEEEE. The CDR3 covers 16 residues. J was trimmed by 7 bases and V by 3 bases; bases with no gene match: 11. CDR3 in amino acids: CASSWGSGSSDGELFF. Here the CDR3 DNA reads TGTGCCAGCAGCTGGGGAAGCGGGAGTTCGGACGGGGAGCTGTTTTTT.

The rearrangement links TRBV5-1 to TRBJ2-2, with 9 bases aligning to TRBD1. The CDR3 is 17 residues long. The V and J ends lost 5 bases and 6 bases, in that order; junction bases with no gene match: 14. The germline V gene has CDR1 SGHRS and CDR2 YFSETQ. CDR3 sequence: CASSRPGTGTFAGELFF. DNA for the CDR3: TGCGCCAGCAGTCGACCCGGGACAGGGACGTTCGCCGGGGAGCTGTTTTTT.

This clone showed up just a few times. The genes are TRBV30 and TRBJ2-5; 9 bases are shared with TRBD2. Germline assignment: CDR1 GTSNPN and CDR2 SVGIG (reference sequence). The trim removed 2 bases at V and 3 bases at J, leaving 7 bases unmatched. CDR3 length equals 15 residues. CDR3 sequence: CAWSRRAGGKETQYF. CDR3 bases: TGTGCCTGGAGTCGGAGAGCGGGAGGAAAAGAGACCCAGTACTTC.

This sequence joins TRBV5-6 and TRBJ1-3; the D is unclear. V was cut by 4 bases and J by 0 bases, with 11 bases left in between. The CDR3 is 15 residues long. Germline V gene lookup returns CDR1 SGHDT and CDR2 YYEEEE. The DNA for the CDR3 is TGTGCCAGCAGCCATAGTAGGCGCTCTGGAAACACCATATATTTT. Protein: CASSHSRRSGNTIYF.

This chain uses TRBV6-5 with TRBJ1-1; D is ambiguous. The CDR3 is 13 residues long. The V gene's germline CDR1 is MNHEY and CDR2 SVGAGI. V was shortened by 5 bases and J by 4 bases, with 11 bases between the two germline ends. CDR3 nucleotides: TGTGCCAGCAGTGGACCCCGAGGCACTGAAGCTTTCTTT. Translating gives CASSGPRGTEAFF.

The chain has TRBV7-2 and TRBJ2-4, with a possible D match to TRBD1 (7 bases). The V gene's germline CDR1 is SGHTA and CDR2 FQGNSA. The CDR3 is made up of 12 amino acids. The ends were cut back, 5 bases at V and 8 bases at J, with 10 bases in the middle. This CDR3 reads CASSQGGDIQYF. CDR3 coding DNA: TGTGCCAGCAGCCAGGGGGGAGACATTCAGTACTTC. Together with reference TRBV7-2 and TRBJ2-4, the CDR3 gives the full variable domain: GAGVSQSPSNKVTEKGKDVELRCDPISGHTALYWYRQSLGQGLEFLIYFQGNSAPDKSGLPSDRFSAERTGGSVSTLTIQRTQQEDSAVYLCASSQGGDIQYFGAGTRLSVL.

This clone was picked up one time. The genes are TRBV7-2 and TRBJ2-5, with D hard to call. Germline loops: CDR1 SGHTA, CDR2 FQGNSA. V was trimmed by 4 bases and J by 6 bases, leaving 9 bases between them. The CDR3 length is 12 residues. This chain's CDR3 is CASSSPSQTQYF. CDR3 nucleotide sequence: TGTGCCAGCAGCTCACCTTCCCAGACCCAGTACTTC.

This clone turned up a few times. The CDR3 here is CASSEVGSRTVNQPQHF. The CDR3 DNA sequence: TGTGCCAGCAGTGAAGTAGGATCCAGGACAGTTAATCAGCCCCAGCATTTT. J is TRBJ1-5 and V is TRBV6-1, with D maybe TRBD1 (6 bases). CDR3 length equals 17 residues. CDR1 and CDR2 (germline): MNHNS, SASEGT. V lost 1 base and J lost 4, with 17 bases in between.

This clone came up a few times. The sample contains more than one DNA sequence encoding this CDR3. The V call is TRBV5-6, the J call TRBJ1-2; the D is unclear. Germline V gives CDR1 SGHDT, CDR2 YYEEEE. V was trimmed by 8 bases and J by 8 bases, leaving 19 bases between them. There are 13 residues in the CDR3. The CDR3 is CASTKERVGGYTF. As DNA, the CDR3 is TGTGCCAGTACCAAAGAGAGGGTTGGAGGCTACACCTTC.

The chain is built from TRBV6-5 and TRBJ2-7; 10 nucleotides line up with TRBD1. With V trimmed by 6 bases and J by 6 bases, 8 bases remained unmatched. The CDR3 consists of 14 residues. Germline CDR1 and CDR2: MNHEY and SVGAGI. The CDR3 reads CASRQTTGGGEQYF. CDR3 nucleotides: TGTGCCAGCAGACAAACGACAGGGGGCGGCGAGCAGTACTTC.

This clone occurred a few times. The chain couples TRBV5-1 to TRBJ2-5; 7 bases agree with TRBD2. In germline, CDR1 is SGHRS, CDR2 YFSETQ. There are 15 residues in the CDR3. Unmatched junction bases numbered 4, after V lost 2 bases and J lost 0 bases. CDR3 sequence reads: CASSLTGGYQETQYF. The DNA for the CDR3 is TGCGCCAGCAGCTTAACGGGGGGATACCAAGAGACCCAGTACTTC.

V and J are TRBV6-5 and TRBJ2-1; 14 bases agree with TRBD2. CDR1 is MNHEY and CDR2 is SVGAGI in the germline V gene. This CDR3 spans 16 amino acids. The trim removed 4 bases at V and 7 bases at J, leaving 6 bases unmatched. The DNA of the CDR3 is TGTGCCAGCAGTTCCCGACTAGCGGGGGGGAGAAATGAGCAGTTCTTC. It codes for CASSSRLAGGRNEQFF.

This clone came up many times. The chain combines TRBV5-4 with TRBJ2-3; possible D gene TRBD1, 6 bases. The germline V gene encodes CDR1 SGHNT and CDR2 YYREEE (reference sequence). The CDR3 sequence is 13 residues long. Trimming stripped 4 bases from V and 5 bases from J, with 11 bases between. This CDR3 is CASSTTRGDTQYF. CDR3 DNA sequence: TGTGCCAGCAGCACGACCAGGGGAGATACGCAGTATTTT.

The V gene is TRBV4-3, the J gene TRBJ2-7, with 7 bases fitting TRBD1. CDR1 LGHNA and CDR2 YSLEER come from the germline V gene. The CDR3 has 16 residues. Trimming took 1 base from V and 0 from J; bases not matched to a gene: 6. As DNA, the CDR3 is TGCGCCAGCAGCCAAGCCCTGGGACAGACCTCCTACGAGCAGTACTTC. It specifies CASSQALGQTSYEQYF.

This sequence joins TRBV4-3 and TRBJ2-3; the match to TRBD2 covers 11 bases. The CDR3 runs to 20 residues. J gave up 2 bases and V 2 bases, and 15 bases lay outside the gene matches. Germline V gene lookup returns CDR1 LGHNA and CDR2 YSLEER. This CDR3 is CASSQRQNTRLAGYTDTQYF. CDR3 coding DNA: TGCGCCAGCAGCCAAAGACAAAATACTAGACTAGCGGGGTACACAGATACGCAGTATTTT.

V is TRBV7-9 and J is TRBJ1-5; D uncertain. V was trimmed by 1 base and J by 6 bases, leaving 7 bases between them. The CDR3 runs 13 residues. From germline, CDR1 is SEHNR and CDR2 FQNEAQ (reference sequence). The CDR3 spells CASSLGGIQPQHF. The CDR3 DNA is TGTGCCAGCAGCTTAGGGGGAATTCAGCCCCAGCATTTT.

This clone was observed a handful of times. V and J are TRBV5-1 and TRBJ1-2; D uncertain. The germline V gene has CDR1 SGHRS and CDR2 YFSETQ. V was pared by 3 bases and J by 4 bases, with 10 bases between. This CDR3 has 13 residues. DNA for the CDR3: TGCGCCAGCAGCTACTCGACGATCTATGGCTACACCTTC. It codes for CASSYSTIYGYTF. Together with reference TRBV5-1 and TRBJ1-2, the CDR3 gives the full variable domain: KAGVTQTPRYLIKTRGQQVTLSCSPISGHRSVSWYQQTPGQGLQFLFEYFSETQRNKGNFPGRFSGRQFSNSRSEMNVSTLELGDSALYLCASSYSTIYGYTFGSGTRLTVV.

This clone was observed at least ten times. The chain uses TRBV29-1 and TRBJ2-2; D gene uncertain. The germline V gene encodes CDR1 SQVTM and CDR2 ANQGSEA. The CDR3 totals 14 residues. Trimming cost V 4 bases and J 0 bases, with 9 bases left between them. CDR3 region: CSVGFATNTGELFF. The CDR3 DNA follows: TGCAGCGTTGGATTCGCTACGAACACCGGGGAGCTGTTTTTT.

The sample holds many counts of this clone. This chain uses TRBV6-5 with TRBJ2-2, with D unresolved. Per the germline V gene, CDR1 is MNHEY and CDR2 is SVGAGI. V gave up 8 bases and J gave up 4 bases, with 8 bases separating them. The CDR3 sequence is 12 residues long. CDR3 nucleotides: TGTGCCAGCGAATCAGTCACCGGGGAGCTGTTTTTT. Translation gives CASESVTGELFF.

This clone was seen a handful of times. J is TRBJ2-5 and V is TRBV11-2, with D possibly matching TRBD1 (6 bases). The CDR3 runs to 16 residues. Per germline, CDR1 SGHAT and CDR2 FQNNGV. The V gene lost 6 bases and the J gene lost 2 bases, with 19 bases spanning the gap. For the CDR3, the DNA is TGTGCCAGCAGGAAGGGGGAAGGGATTATACAAGAGACCCAGTACTTC. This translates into CASRKGEGIIQETQYF. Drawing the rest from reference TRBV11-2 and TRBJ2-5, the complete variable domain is EAGVAQSPRYKIIEKRQSVAFWCNPISGHATLYWYQQILGQGPKLLIQFQNNGVVDDSQLPKDRFSAERLKGVDSTLKIQPAKLEDSAVYLCASRKGEGIIQETQYFGPGTRLLVL.

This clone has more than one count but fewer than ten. DNA for the CDR3: TGTGCCAGCAGCAATCTAGCGGCGGGGGCCAACGTCCTGACTTTC. It is translated as CASSNLAAGANVLTF. The genes are TRBV4-2 and TRBJ2-6; TRBD2 agrees at 7 bases. The germline V gene encodes CDR1 LGHNA and CDR2 YNFKEQ. The V and J ends lost 5 bases and 4 bases, in that order; junction bases with no gene match: 5. The CDR3 runs to 15 residues.

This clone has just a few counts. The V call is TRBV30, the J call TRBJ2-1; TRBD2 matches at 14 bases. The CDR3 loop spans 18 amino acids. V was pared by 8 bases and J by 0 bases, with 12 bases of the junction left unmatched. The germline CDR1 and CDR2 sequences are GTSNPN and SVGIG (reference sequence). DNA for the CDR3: TGTGCCCGGAAAAGCAAAGGGACTAGCGGGAGCTCCTACAATGAGCAGTTCTTC. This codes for CARKSKGTSGSSYNEQFF. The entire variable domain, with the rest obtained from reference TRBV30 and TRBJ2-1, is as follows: SQTIHQWPATLVQPVGSPLSLECTVEGTSNPNLYWYRQAAGRGLQLLFYSVGIGQISSEVPQNLSASRPQDRQFILSSKKLLLSDSGFYLCARKSKGTSGSSYNEQFFGPGTRLTVL.

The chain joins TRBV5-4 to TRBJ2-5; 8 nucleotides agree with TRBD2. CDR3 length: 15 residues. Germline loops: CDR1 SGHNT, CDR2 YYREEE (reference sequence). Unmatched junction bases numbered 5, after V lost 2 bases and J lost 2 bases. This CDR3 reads CASSFPGTRQETQYF. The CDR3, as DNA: TGTGCCAGCAGCTTTCCCGGGACTAGGCAAGAGACCCAGTACTTC. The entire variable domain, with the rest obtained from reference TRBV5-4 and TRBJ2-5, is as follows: ETGVTQSPTHLIKTRGQQVTLRCSSQSGHNTVSWYQQALGQGPQFIFQYYREEENGRGNFPPRFSGLQFPNYSSELNVNALELDDSALYLCASSFPGTRQETQYFGPGTRLLVL.